Each of the 28 T cell receptor beta chains below was sequenced from the same sample in a study of CD8 T cells in Susac syndrome. An input of about 0.45 to 1 ug of RNA was subjected to reverse transcription using random hexamers. TCRdb fed the immunoSEQ multiplex PCR reads into MiXCR, producing one record per CDR3 protein. The sample yields around 300,000 distinct CDR3 sequences, around 92% seen once. Material for sequencing was CD4+ T cells from PBMCs. The receptor set was obtained from a human donor with multiple sclerosis.

This clonotype was detected only a few times. CDR3 coding DNA: TGTGCCAGCAGCCAGAGGGTCAACACTGAAGCTTTCTTT. Translating gives CASSQRVNTEAFF. The chain carries TRBV3-1 and TRBJ1-1; D gene unclear. The germline CDR1 and CDR2 sequences are LGHDT and YNNKEL (reference sequence). The CDR3 totals 13 residues. The ends were cut back, 3 bases at V and 2 bases at J, with 7 bases in the middle.

The V call is TRBV5-1, the J call TRBJ1-2, with D possibly matching TRBD1 (5 bases). The CDR3 is made up of 13 amino acids. V was cut by 0 bases and J by 6 bases, with 9 bases left in between. Germline CDR1 is SGHRS and CDR2 is YFSETQ. CDR3 nucleotides: TGCGCCAGCAGCTTGGCCTCGGGGGATGGCTACACCTTC. Protein product: CASSLASGDGYTF.

V and J are TRBV6-1 and TRBJ2-4; D is possibly TRBD2 (5 bases). Between the trimmed V and J ends, which lost 4 bases and 4 bases, there was a span of 14 bases. There are 15 residues in the CDR3. CDR1 is MNHNS and CDR2 is SASEGT in the germline V gene. CDR3 residues: CASSGGFTAKNIQYF. CDR3 bases: TGTGCCAGCAGTGGAGGGTTTACAGCTAAAAACATTCAGTACTTC.

The V and J genes are TRBV18 and TRBJ2-6, with a possible D match to TRBD2 (7 bases). CDR3 length equals 17 residues. The ends were cut back, 2 bases at V and 2 bases at J, with 13 bases in the middle. Germline loops: CDR1 KGHSH, CDR2 LQKENI. CDR3 sequence (DNA): TGTGCCAGCTCACCATCCACAGGGAGGGCTGGGGCCAACGTCCTGACTTTC. Translation gives CASSPSTGRAGANVLTF. Using reference TRBV18 and TRBJ2-6 for the parts outside the CDR3, the full variable domain is NAGVMQNPRHLVRRRGQEARLRCSPMKGHSHVYWYRQLPEEGLKFMVYLQKENIIDESGMPKERFSAEFPKEGPSILRIQQVVRGDSAAYFCASSPSTGRAGANVLTFGAGSRLTVL.

The rearrangement joins TRBV29-1 to TRBJ2-2, with TRBD2 identical over 14 bases. CDR1 and CDR2 (germline): SQVTM, ANQGSEA. V shed 7 bases and J 1 base; nucleotides not matched to a gene: 2. The CDR3 consists of 15 residues. This CDR3 reads CSGGTSGGNTGELFF. CDR3 DNA sequence: TGCAGCGGTGGGACTAGCGGGGGGAACACCGGGGAGCTGTTTTTT.

The J gene is TRBJ1-1, the V gene TRBV11-2; unclear D gene. Germline V CDR1 and CDR2: SGHAT, FQNNGV. The V gene lost 4 bases and the J gene lost 5 bases, with 11 bases spanning the gap. The CDR3 covers 13 residues. The CDR3 bases are TGTGCCAGCAGCTCTACCCGGGGAACTGAAGCTTTCTTT. Translating gives CASSSTRGTEAFF.

J is TRBJ1-2 and V is TRBV6-1; the match to TRBD1 covers 7 bases. The CDR3 spans 13 residues. Germline V gene sequence: CDR1 MNHNS, CDR2 SASEGT. V was clipped by 8 bases and J by 1 base; unmatched bases: 4. The CDR3 DNA reads as TGTGCCAGCCCGGGACAGAGTAACTATGGCTACACCTTC. It translates to CASPGQSNYGYTF.

The chain couples TRBV3-1 to TRBJ2-1, with a possible D match to TRBD1 (5 bases). Per germline, CDR1 LGHDT and CDR2 YNNKEL (reference sequence). The CDR3 is made up of 11 amino acids. In DNA, the CDR3 is TGTGCGGCAGGGTGGTCGAGTGAGCAGTTCTTC. It codes for CAAGWSSEQFF.

The rearrangement joins TRBV24-1 to TRBJ1-2; D not certain. The CDR3 length is 10 residues. With 12 bases removed from V and 8 bases from J, the gap between germline ends came to 12 bases. Germline assignment: CDR1 KGHDR and CDR2 SFDVKD. The CDR3 region is CAALFLGYTF. The CDR3 DNA is TGTGCCGCCCTATTTCTGGGCTACACCTTC.

The rearrangement uses TRBV19 and TRBJ1-5; D gene ambiguous. The CDR3 runs 16 residues. Germline assignment: CDR1 LNHDA and CDR2 SQIVND (reference sequence). Trimming removed 0 bases from V and 3 bases from J, with 12 bases in between. CDR3 in DNA: TGTGCCAGTAGTATAGAGTACGGTCAGACCAATCAGCCCCAGCATTTT. This codes for CASSIEYGQTNQPQHF. Full variable domain (missing parts from reference TRBV19 and TRBJ1-5): DGGITQSPKYLFRKEGQNVTLSCEQNLNHDAMYWYRQDPGQGLRLIYYSQIVNDFQKGDIAEGYSVSREKKESFPLTVTSAQKNPTAFYLCASSIEYGQTNQPQHFGDGTRLSIL.

V usage is TRBV20-1 and J usage is TRBJ1-2; no definite D call. Between the trimmed V and J ends, which lost 1 base and 8 bases, there was a span of 26 bases. The CDR3 consists of 17 residues. The germline V gene encodes CDR1 DFQATT and CDR2 SNEGSKA (reference sequence). The DNA of the CDR3 is TGCAGTGCTAGAGTCCCGGCCCTCCGCGGACTAGGTCGAGGCTACACCTTC. It yields the protein CSARVPALRGLGRGYTF.

The CDR3 nucleotides read TGTGCCAGCAGCTCCCACAGGGAGCCCCCCGATCGTGATCAGCCCCAGCATTTT. This codes for CASSSHREPPDRDQPQHF. This chain connects TRBV14 to TRBJ1-5; TRBD1 is a possible D gene (6 bases). The CDR3 extends over 18 amino acids. The germline V and J ends were trimmed by 5 bases and 5 bases, with 25 bases remaining between them. Germline assignment: CDR1 SGHDN and CDR2 FVKESK.

This clonotype has only one observation. V gene TRBV9 combines with J gene TRBJ2-7; D unclear. This CDR3 has 20 residues. V lost 3 bases and J lost 0, with 28 bases in between. Germline V lookup: CDR1 SGDLS, CDR2 YYNGEE. The DNA of the CDR3 is TGTGCCAGCAGCGGAGCCCGGTTCCGCGCTAAGCTCTCGAGCTCCTACGAGCAGTACTTC. This translates into CASSGARFRAKLSSSYEQYF.

This clonotype was recorded only once. The CDR3 DNA follows: TGTGCCAGCAGCTTAGTACAAGGCCAGCCCCAGCATTTT. Encoded protein: CASSLVQGQPQHF. The chain is built from TRBV7-9 and TRBJ1-5; D is uncertain. V dropped 1 base and J dropped 7 bases, with 8 bases sitting between them. CDR3 length: 13 residues. CDR1 is SEHNR and CDR2 is FQNEAQ in the germline V gene (reference sequence).

This sequence joins TRBV3-1 and TRBJ2-7; D not resolved. The V end was cut by 1 base, the J end by 6 bases, with 7 bases between. Germline CDR1 LGHDT, CDR2 YNNKEL (reference sequence). The CDR3 has 12 residues. The CDR3 DNA reads as TGTGCCAGCAGCCAAGTTCCGGGCGAGCAGTACTTC. This translates into CASSQVPGEQYF.

The chain combines TRBV13 with TRBJ2-5; D perhaps matches TRBD2 (6 bases). Between the trimmed V and J ends, which lost 0 bases and 2 bases, there was a span of 10 bases. Germline loops: CDR1 PRHDT, CDR2 FYEKMQ (reference sequence). This CDR3 contains 15 residues. Here the CDR3 DNA reads TGTGCCAGCAGCTTAGGAGCGGGCCTTCAAGAGACCCAGTACTTC. Residues: CASSLGAGLQETQYF.

The genes are TRBV7-6 and TRBJ1-2; 8 nucleotides line up with TRBD1. V lost 5 bases to trimming and J lost 4 bases; unmatched junction nucleotides: 9. The V gene's germline CDR1 is SGHVS and CDR2 FNYEAQ. This CDR3 region has 15 residues. The CDR3 region is CASSPTDRGSYGYTF. DNA of the CDR3: TGTGCCAGCAGCCCAACCGACAGGGGATCCTATGGCTACACCTTC.

This clonotype was seen just once. One end of the junction does not line up with germline, which may come from a read error. The V gene is TRBV7-9, the J gene TRBJ2-1; maybe TRBD2 (6 bases). In germline, CDR1 is SEHNR, CDR2 FQNEAQ (reference sequence). The CDR3 totals 16 residues. The CDR3 spells CASSNLGAGTYNEQFF. The CDR3 DNA sequence: TGTGCCAGCAGCAACCTGGGAGCGGGTACCTACAATGAACAGTTCTTC.

The chain has TRBV12-3 or TRBV12-4 and TRBJ1-5; a weak D match, TRBD1 (6 bases). The CDR3 is 13 residues long. The V end was cut by 7 bases, the J end by 5 bases, with 12 bases between. CDR3 nucleotides: TGTGCCAGCAAGACAGGACCGGATCAGCCCCAGCATTTT. This codes for CASKTGPDQPQHF.

In this sample, this clonotype turned up once. The chain recombines TRBV10-3 with TRBJ1-3; 12 bases fit TRBD1. Trimming cost V 4 bases and J 8 bases; bases outside gene matches: 6. Looked up from germline, CDR1 is ENHRY and CDR2 is SYGVKD. The CDR3 extends over 15 amino acids. This CDR3 is CAISGGTGGRDTIYF. The CDR3 DNA reads TGTGCCATCAGTGGCGGGACAGGGGGCAGAGACACCATATATTTT.

This clonotype was counted once. This rearrangement joins TRBV6-1 to TRBJ1-2; D is ambiguous. Germline assignment: CDR1 MNHNS and CDR2 SASEGT. Trimming left V 5 bases short and J 13 bases short, with 17 bases between. This CDR3 comprises 12 residues. The CDR3 sequence is CASSIPTGWPTF. The DNA of the CDR3 is TGTGCCAGCAGTATACCTACCGGCTGGCCCACCTTC.

The chain links TRBV27 to TRBJ2-7; a possible D gene is TRBD1 (6 bases). Germline V lookup: CDR1 MNHEY, CDR2 SMNVEV (reference sequence). V was clipped by 10 bases and J by 1 base, with 14 bases between them. CDR3 length: 13 residues. In DNA form, the CDR3 reads TGTGCCACCACGAGGCAGGGGTCCTACGAGCAGTACTTC. Amino acids: CATTRQGSYEQYF.

This clonotype was detected a few times. The chain uses TRBV7-2 and TRBJ2-1; D is perhaps TRBD1 (6 bases). From germline, CDR1 is SGHTA and CDR2 FQGNSA. V shed 6 bases and J shed 9 bases, with 15 bases lying between them. There are 13 residues in the CDR3. CDR3 amino acids: CASSLTGLGEQFF. The CDR3 region has the DNA TGTGCCAGCAGTCTTACAGGGCTCGGTGAGCAGTTCTTC.

The V call is TRBV19, the J call TRBJ1-3; possible D gene TRBD1, 5 bases. Germline lookup yields CDR1 LNHDA and CDR2 SQIVND (reference sequence). V was pared by 8 bases and J by 2 bases, with 13 bases between. This CDR3 is built from 14 residues. Here the CDR3 DNA reads TGTGCCAGTGGGACTTTTTATCCTGGAAACACCATATATTTT. It yields the protein CASGTFYPGNTIYF.

The chain has TRBV29-1 and TRBJ2-3; a possible D gene is TRBD1 (5 bases). The CDR3 contains 15 residues. The germline CDR1 and CDR2 sequences are SQVTM and ANQGSEA. V lost 3 bases and J lost 0, with 13 bases in between. The DNA for the CDR3 is TGCAGCGTTGAGGGGAAGGGGCCAAGCACAGATACGCAGTATTTT. As protein: CSVEGKGPSTDTQYF.

This rearrangement joins TRBV5-6 to TRBJ2-6; D might be TRBD1 (5 bases). V was clipped by 4 bases and J by 4 bases, with 12 bases between them. Germline V gives CDR1 SGHDT, CDR2 YYEEEE. The CDR3 extends over 15 amino acids. The CDR3 here is CASSLLGPGANVLTF. The CDR3 nucleotides read TGTGCCAGCAGCCTCCTGGGGCCCGGGGCCAACGTCCTGACTTTC.

The CDR3 loop reads CASSQDLVTQETQYF. For the CDR3, the DNA is TGTGCCAGCAGCCAAGACCTAGTGACCCAAGAGACCCAGTACTTC. The chain uses TRBV5-4 and TRBJ2-5; D ambiguous. V lost 4 bases to trimming and J lost 1 base, with 14 bases between them. The CDR3 totals 15 residues. Germline CDR1 is SGHNT and CDR2 is YYREEE (reference sequence). Full variable domain (outside the CDR3, taken from reference TRBV5-4 and TRBJ2-5): ETGVTQSPTHLIKTRGQQVTLRCSSQSGHNTVSWYQQALGQGPQFIFQYYREEENGRGNFPPRFSGLQFPNYSSELNVNALELDDSALYLCASSQDLVTQETQYFGPGTRLLVL.

The chain joins TRBV4-1 to TRBJ1-2; perhaps TRBD1 as D (6 bases). CDR1 is MGHRA, CDR2 YSYEKL, per germline. The CDR3 totals 15 residues. Trimming pared 0 bases from V and 8 bases from J, leaving 16 bases between. The CDR3 DNA follows: TGCGCCAGCAGCCAAGAAGTAAACAGGGTGGGGGGCTACACCTTC. The encoded protein is CASSQEVNRVGGYTF.